The source of this TCR beta chain is a study of T cells after yellow fever vaccination. Findings and caveats of the study: The secondary response was weaker but peaked faster, day 5 versus 15. Some clonotypes were seen in both the CD4 and the CD8 compartments. These made up a small share and likely arose from convergent recombination.

It was through 5'RACE template switching that TCR cDNA was made, with a universal primer site and UMIs added. MiXCR was run by TCRdb on the 5' RACE reads, yielding one entry per CDR3 protein. This table holds fewer than 350,000 distinct CDR3 sequences, 3.5% to 5% found once. The sample holds many counts of this clonotype. What it recognizes is unknown. Deletions cut 3 bases from V and 1 base from J, with 9 bases between. There are 14 residues in the CDR3. Germline loops: CDR1 MNHNY, CDR2 SVGAGI (reference sequence). The sequences come from PBMCs, collected 15 days after the yellow fever booster vaccination. This chain links TRBV6-6 with TRBJ1-1, with no clear D. The sequence was obtained from a man younger than 35 who received the YFV17D yellow fever vaccine. CDR3 DNA sequence: TGTGCCAGCAGTTATTCGGGAGGGAACACTGAAGCTTTCTTT. This encodes CASSYSGGNTEAFF.